The clone carrying this TCR beta chain was detected many times. This sample was included in a study of T cells in Graves' hyperthyroidism and ophthalmopathy. The TCR beta CDR3 regions underwent amplification using RNA transcripts as the source. When the TCR CDR3 underwent first-round RT-PCR, the HTBI primer set was used. In TCRdb, the multiplex PCR reads were re-called with MiXCR into one record per CDR3 protein. The data show some 180,000 distinct CDR3 sequences, 17% seen once. The TCR was taken from a woman aged 45-65 years with Graves' hyperthyroidism. Sequencing input: blood.

Here the CDR3 reads CASSLSRGGSEQFF. The CDR3 region has the DNA TGTGCCAGCAGTTTGAGCCGAGGCGGGAGTGAGCAGTTCTTC. The chain employs TRBV12-3 or TRBV12-4 and TRBJ2-1; 7 bases fit TRBD2. Losses at the gene ends were 3 bases for V and 9 bases for J; bases not matched to a gene: 8. The CDR3 is made up of 14 amino acids.